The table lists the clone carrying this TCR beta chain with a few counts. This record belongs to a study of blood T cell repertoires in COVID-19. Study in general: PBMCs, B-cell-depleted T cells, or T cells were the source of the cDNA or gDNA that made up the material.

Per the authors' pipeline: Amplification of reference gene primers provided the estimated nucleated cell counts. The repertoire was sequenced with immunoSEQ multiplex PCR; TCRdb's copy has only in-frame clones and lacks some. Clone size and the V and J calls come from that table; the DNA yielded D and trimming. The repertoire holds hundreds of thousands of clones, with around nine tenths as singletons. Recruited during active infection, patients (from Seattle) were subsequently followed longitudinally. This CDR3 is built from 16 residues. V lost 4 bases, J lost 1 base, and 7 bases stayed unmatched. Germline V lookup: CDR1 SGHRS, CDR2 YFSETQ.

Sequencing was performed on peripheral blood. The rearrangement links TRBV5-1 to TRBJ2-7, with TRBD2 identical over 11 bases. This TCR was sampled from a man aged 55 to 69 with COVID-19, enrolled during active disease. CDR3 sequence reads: CASSNSGRAVSYEQYF. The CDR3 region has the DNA TGCGCCAGCAGCAATAGCGGGAGGGCCGTTTCCTACGAGCAGTACTTC.